This T cell receptor beta chain comes out of a study of cytomegalovirus exposure and HLA in healthy donors. For this clone: Its antigen is unknown.

Vbeta (60) and Jbeta (13) primers were used in the PCR. Data came from immunoSEQ multiplex PCR; TCRdb stores just in-frame clones and leaves some out. The table lists some 220,000 clones, about 80% of them singletons. V was cut by 2 bases and J by 5 bases, with 9 bases left in between. The CDR3 extends over 12 amino acids. The germline V gene has CDR1 GTSNPN and CDR2 SVGIG (reference sequence). General observations from the study: A reported reduction in N-insertions relative to the roughly 710-donor mean was seen in an Asian-associated ancestry cluster in a later analysis. The authors later found HLA-associated TCR beta chains more clonally expanded than equally common others.

Sequences were obtained from PBMCs. The chain uses TRBV30 and TRBJ1-1, with unresolved D. This TCR came from a woman between 40 and 55 years old in good health and CMV-seronegative. The CDR3 sequence is CAWSPRRTEAFF. CDR3 nucleotide sequence: TGTGCCTGGAGTCCGCGGAGGACTGAAGCTTTCTTT.